The entry below gives a single TCR beta chain sequence along with its context. Its antigen is unidentified. This specimen belongs to a study of siplizumab effects on memory and regulatory T cells. Overall study results and limits: It was not possible to assign a naive or memory phenotype to roughly 80-95% of proliferating CD4+ or CD8+ clones. Researchers did not confirm the suppressive function of proliferating Tregs from siplizumab cultures. Just a small share of alloreactive clones was traced back to unstimulated subsets.

Sequencing of each sample assayed around 9.9 x 10^4 TCR templates. Method: immunoSEQ multiplex PCR; TCRdb's copy keeps in-frame clones and lacks some. The sample has roughly 64,000 clones, 90% to 97% seen once. This TCR derives from a human donor in good health. Sequences were obtained from naive CD8+ T cells sorted from blood.

The DNA of the CDR3 is TGTGCCAGCAGTGACGACAGCTACTCCTACAATGAGCAGTTCTTC. It encodes CASSDDSYSYNEQFF. This chain uses TRBV6-6 with TRBJ2-1; TRBD1 might be the D (5 bases). The CDR3 is 15 residues long. V was trimmed by 5 bases and J by 0 bases, leaving 11 bases between them. Germline CDR1 MNHNY, CDR2 SVGAGI (reference sequence).